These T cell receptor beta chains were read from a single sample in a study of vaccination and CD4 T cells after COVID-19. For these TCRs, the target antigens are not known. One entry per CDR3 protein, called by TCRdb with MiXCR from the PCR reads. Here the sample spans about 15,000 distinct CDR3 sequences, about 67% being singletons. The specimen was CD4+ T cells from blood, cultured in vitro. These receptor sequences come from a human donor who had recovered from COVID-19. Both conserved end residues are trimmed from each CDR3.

CDR3: SARAGYGTGGRDEQY; J: TRBJ2-7; V: TRBV20-1
CDR3: ATSRGTGTDTQY; J: TRBJ2-3; V: TRBV15
CDR3: ASNRAIPFNQPQH; J: TRBJ1-5; V: TRBV19
CDR3: ASSLKASSYNEQF; J: TRBJ2-1; V: TRBV7-2
CDR3: ASSSPASGTYEQY; J: TRBJ2-7; V: TRBV7-3
CDR3: SASPLGSRNSPLH; J: TRBJ1-6; V: TRBV20-1
CDR3: ASSADVLGVEQY; J: TRBJ2-7; V: TRBV7-9
CDR3: ASSALRDKWNTEAF; J: TRBJ1-1; V: TRBV7-9
CDR3: ATSDFKNEARGVVDTQY; J: TRBJ2-3; V: TRBV24-1
CDR3: ASSYSPAGTYNEQF; J: TRBJ2-1; V: TRBV6-5